Following are 7 T cell receptor beta chains from one sample sequenced in a study of cytomegalovirus exposure and HLA in healthy donors. Primers included in the PCR were 60 Vbeta and 13 Jbeta primers. Libraries were prepared by immunoSEQ multiplex PCR; TCRdb keeps only in-frame clonotypes and omits some of them. The table includes about 190,000 clones, almost 75% detected once. Sequenced: PBMCs. Source of these receptors: a woman aged 25 to 45 in good health and CMV-seropositive.

This rearrangement joins TRBV2 to TRBJ2-2, with D possibly TRBD2 on 5 matching bases. Trimming cost V 1 base and J 5 bases, with 11 bases left between them. The germline V gene has CDR1 SNHLY and CDR2 FYNNEI. The CDR3 totals 15 residues. The CDR3 sequence: CASSEERGSTGELFF. As DNA, the CDR3 is TGTGCCAGCAGTGAAGAAAGAGGGTCAACCGGGGAGCTGTTTTTT.

This rearrangement joins TRBV5-5 to TRBJ1-4; 9 nucleotides line up with TRBD1. This CDR3 comprises 14 residues. V gave up 4 bases and J gave up 7 bases; unmatched junction bases: 5. In germline, CDR1 is SGHKS, CDR2 YYEKEE (reference sequence). CDR3 in amino acids: CASSPDRGGEKLFF. CDR3 nucleotide sequence: TGTGCCAGCAGCCCGGACAGGGGAGGTGAAAAACTGTTTTTT. Filled out from reference TRBV5-5 and TRBJ1-4, the complete variable domain reads DAGVTQSPTHLIKTRGQQVTLRCSPISGHKSVSWYQQVLGQGPQFIFQYYEKEERGRGNFPDRFSARQFPNYSSELNVNALLLGDSALYLCASSPDRGGEKLFFGSGTQLSVL.

V gene TRBV30 combines with J gene TRBJ2-3; D is uncertain. Germline assignment: CDR1 GTSNPN and CDR2 SVGIG (reference sequence). The CDR3 is 17 amino acids. Trimming shortened V by 1 base and J by 2 bases, and 19 bases separated the two germline ends. The CDR3 protein is CAWSARLKLFNTDTQYF. Written as DNA, the CDR3 is TGTGCCTGGAGTGCGCGCCTAAAACTCTTTAACACAGATACGCAGTATTTT.

The chain employs TRBV7-6 and TRBJ2-1; TRBD2 might be the D (7 bases). CDR3 length: 18 amino acids. Looked up from germline, CDR1 is SGHVS and CDR2 is FNYEAQ. V was pared by 5 bases and J by 0 bases, with 20 bases between. The CDR3: CASSLGGGLPNSYNEQFF. DNA for the CDR3: TGTGCCAGCAGCCTGGGAGGGGGACTTCCCAACTCCTACAATGAGCAGTTCTTC. The full variable domain, completed using reference TRBV7-6 and TRBJ2-1, is GAGVSQSPRYKVTKRGQDVALRCDPISGHVSLYWYRQALGQGPEFLTYFNYEAQQDKSGLPNDRFSAERPEGSISTLTIQRTEQRDSAMYRCASSLGGGLPNSYNEQFFGPGTRLTVL.

The CDR3 region is CASSFDSPAYNEQFF. The CDR3 coding sequence is TGCGCCAGCAGCTTTGACAGCCCGGCCTACAATGAGCAGTTCTTC. The genes are TRBV5-1 and TRBJ2-1, with D maybe TRBD1 (5 bases). The germline V and J ends were trimmed by 2 bases and 2 bases, with 11 bases remaining between them. The CDR3 length is 15 residues. Germline lookup yields CDR1 SGHRS and CDR2 YFSETQ.

The genes are TRBV15 and TRBJ2-5, with TRBD2 matching over 9 bases. Germline assignment: CDR1 LNHNV and CDR2 YYDKDF (reference sequence). This CDR3 is 17 amino acids long. The V gene end was trimmed by 1 base and the J gene end by 1 base; junction bases not matched to a gene: 7. CDR3 sequence reads: CATSRGVAGEVQETQYF. CDR3 nucleotides: TGTGCCACCAGCAGAGGAGTAGCGGGAGAGGTCCAAGAGACCCAGTACTTC.

The genes are TRBV27 and TRBJ2-1, with 9 bases identical to TRBD2. CDR1 is MNHEY, CDR2 SMNVEV, per germline (reference sequence). V was pared by 4 bases and J by 7 bases, with 2 bases of the junction left unmatched. The CDR3 extends over 13 amino acids. The chain's CDR3 is CASSWAGGNEQFF. The CDR3 nucleotides read TGTGCCAGCAGTTGGGCGGGAGGGAATGAGCAGTTCTTC.